This T cell receptor beta chain comes out of a study of T cell clonotyping in hematopoietic cell transplantation. Whole-study findings and limits: Graft donor and pretransplant recipient Inverse Simpson Index values predicted broader posttransplant TCR diversity. Few recipient clonotypes overlapped donors; over 95% were de novo at given depth. Cells were unsorted, so CD4 and CD8 contributions were not separated. After transplant, recipient diversity fell while pathologically expanded clonotypes grew through day 180.

About this clone itself: Its target is not known.

Profiled with immunoSEQ multiplex PCR; TCRdb holds only in-frame clones, not every one. Of fewer than 50,000 clones in the sample, around 95% were seen once. The CDR3 has 15 amino acids. V was pared by 3 bases and J by 7 bases, with 18 bases between. Germline CDR1 reads KGHSH; CDR2 reads LQKENI. This sequence joins TRBV18 and TRBJ1-2, with a possible D match to TRBD1 (5 bases). This clonotype was obtained from a woman between 50 and 59 years old in good health. Some clones in this sample may be carry-over from other donors' samples. Sequenced: peripheral blood mononuclear cells. The CDR3 region is CASSPSDAQDPGYTF. For the CDR3, the DNA is TGTGCCAGCTCACCGTCCGACGCACAGGATCCTGGCTACACCTTC. Filled out from reference TRBV18 and TRBJ1-2, the complete variable domain reads NAGVMQNPRHLVRRRGQEARLRCSPMKGHSHVYWYRQLPEEGLKFMVYLQKENIIDESGMPKERFSAEFPKEGPSILRIQQVVRGDSAAYFCASSPSDAQDPGYTFGSGTRLTVV.